What follows are 5 T cell receptor beta chains derived from one specimen sequenced in a study of blood T cells in healthy people across ages. The use of a sample-barcoded 5' primer and a J-beta primer mix characterized a second PCR of roughly 6 to 11 cycles. MiXCR, applied by TCRdb to the 5' RACE reads, yields one record per CDR3 protein. This sample carries roughly 700,000 distinct CDR3 sequences, about 25% of them seen once, and the ten largest clones take roughly a tenth. The same sample was also used in a study of T cells of mothers and their children.

Sequencing was done on a sample of blood. The receptors come from a boy younger than 18 in good health.

This clonotype was observed a handful of times. A junction end diverges from the germline sequence, so it may reflect a read error. The chain carries TRBV29-1 and TRBJ2-4; D is perhaps TRBD2 (6 bases). The CDR3 runs to 15 residues. Per the germline V gene, CDR1 is SQVTM and CDR2 is ANQGSEA. The CDR3 DNA follows: TGCAGCGTGGAAACTAGCCAGGCCGCCAGAAACATTCAGTACTTC. Translation: CSVETSQAARNIQYF.

This clonotype has just a few counts. The rearrangement uses TRBV29-1 and TRBJ2-7; TRBD1 aligns across 10 bases. The CDR3 extends over 14 amino acids. The germline V gene has CDR1 SQVTM and CDR2 ANQGSEA. V was clipped by 5 bases and J by 6 bases; unmatched bases: 10. CDR3: CSVNLRQGAGEQYF. DNA for the CDR3: TGCAGCGTTAATCTTAGACAGGGGGCTGGCGAGCAGTACTTC.

The J gene is TRBJ2-3, the V gene TRBV5-1; no definite D call. There are 13 residues in the CDR3. V shed 0 bases and J shed 5 bases, with 7 bases lying between them. The germline V gene has CDR1 SGHRS and CDR2 YFSETQ. The CDR3 region is CASSLAAEDTQYF. The CDR3 DNA reads TGCGCCAGCAGCTTGGCAGCCGAAGATACGCAGTATTTT.

This clonotype was observed a few times. The chain joins TRBV9 to TRBJ1-2, with TRBD1 matching 7 bases. The V segment lost 3 bases and the J segment 5 bases; nucleotides outside the gene matches: 7. CDR3 size: 14 residues. CDR1 SGDLS and CDR2 YYNGEE come from the germline V gene. The CDR3 DNA reads TGTGCCAGCAGCGACCGACAGGGAGGATATGGCTACACCTTC. Residues: CASSDRQGGYGYTF.

The chain combines TRBV6-5 with TRBJ1-2; D is undetermined. V lost 5 bases and J 5 bases, leaving 9 bases between the germline ends. The germline V gene has CDR1 MNHEY and CDR2 SVGAGI. The CDR3 is made up of 12 amino acids. The CDR3 nucleotides are TGTGCCAGCAGTCAGCGAGGATATGGCTACACCTTC. This translates into CASSQRGYGYTF.